This passage covers 2 T cell receptor beta chains from one sample sequenced in a study of Graves' ophthalmopathy and Graves' hyperthyroidism. RNA transcripts provided the template for amplifying TCR beta CDR3 regions. An initial RT-PCR round employing HTBI primers preceded a second-round multiplex PCR. TCRdb reprocessed the multiplex PCR reads with MiXCR, giving one entry per CDR3 protein. The sample shows approximately 460,000 distinct CDR3 sequences, roughly 14% of them seen only once. The sample was blood. All receptors derive from a woman younger than 45 with Graves' ophthalmopathy.

This clonotype was seen ten or more times. The chain combines TRBV6-1 with TRBJ2-7; tentatively, D is TRBD1 (6 bases). This CDR3 region has 10 residues. From germline, CDR1 is MNHNS and CDR2 SASEGT. V was cut by 7 bases and J by 13 bases, with 14 bases left in between. The CDR3: CASKKQGLYF. CDR3 nucleotide sequence: TGTGCCAGCAAGAAACAGGGTCTCTACTTC.

This clonotype was seen ten or more times. V gene TRBV12-3 or TRBV12-4 combines with J gene TRBJ2-5; 10 bases line up with TRBD1. J gave up 5 bases and V 5 bases, and 8 bases lay outside the gene matches. The CDR3 is made up of 15 amino acids. CDR3 sequence (DNA): TGTGCCAGCAGTCTAGGGACAGGGGCTTGGGAGACCCAGTACTTC. It specifies CASSLGTGAWETQYF.